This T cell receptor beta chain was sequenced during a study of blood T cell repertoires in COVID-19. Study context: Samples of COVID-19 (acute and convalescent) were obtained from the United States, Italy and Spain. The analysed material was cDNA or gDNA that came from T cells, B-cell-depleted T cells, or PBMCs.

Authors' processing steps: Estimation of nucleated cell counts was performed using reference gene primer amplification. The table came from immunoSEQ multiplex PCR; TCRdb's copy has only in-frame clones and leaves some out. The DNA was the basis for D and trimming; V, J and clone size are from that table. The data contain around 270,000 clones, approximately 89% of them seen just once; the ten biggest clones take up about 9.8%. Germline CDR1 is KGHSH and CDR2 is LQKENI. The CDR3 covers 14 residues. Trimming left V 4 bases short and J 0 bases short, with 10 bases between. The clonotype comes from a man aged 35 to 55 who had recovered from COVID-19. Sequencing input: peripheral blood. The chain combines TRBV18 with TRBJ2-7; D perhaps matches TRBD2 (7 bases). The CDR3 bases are TGTGCCAGCTCACAGGGGGGGAGCTCCTACGAGCAGTACTTC. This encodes CASSQGGSSYEQYF.